The rows below give T cell receptor beta chains drawn from one sample of a study of blood T cells in healthy people across ages. TCRdb used MiXCR to reprocess the 5' RACE reads, holding one entry per CDR3 protein. The table has around 400,000 distinct CDR3 sequences, approximately 47% seen once. The sequenced sample was blood. These receptor sequences come from a man in his fifties or sixties in good health. The conserved cysteine and the conserved F or W are not part of the CDR3 here. Each record gives: V gene, CDR3 protein.

>TRBV2
ASRPGHKNTEAF
>TRBV6-1
ASSPLAGPSTDTQY
>TRBV10-3
AISGGSPDEQY
>TRBV20-1
SAGELSNIQY
>TRBV7-2
ASSPGGSSAKNIQY
>TRBV7-2
ASSFGVRDTQY
>TRBV28
ASRSRSDYEQY
>TRBV6-1
ASSEVVGRLH
>TRBV6-4
ASSVRGSYGYT
>TRBV20-1
SARGGQGIDTQY
>TRBV7-9
ASSYTGTRGDTQY
>TRBV7-2
ASSWTGAGETQY
>TRBV29-1
SVLGQGSYNEQF
>TRBV29-1
SVEDGGDTQY
>TRBV28
ASSSAGANVLT
>TRBV20-1
SARVYHGGPQTDTQY
>TRBV7-8
ASDRLAPYNEQY
>TRBV6-2/TRBV6-3
ASIGSGEQY
>TRBV30
ACNRPGADTQY
>TRBV12-3/TRBV12-4
ASRNTVQGSPLH
>TRBV4-2
ASSHRKWTSGGSSDTQY
>TRBV5-4
ASSLTGSGTDTQY
>TRBV12-3/TRBV12-4
ASSPTSGSGETQY